This TCR beta chain stems from a study of blood T cell repertoires in COVID-19. Study as a whole: PBMCs, B-cell-depleted T cells, or T cells were the source of the cDNA or gDNA that made up the material.

V was clipped by 3 bases and J by 7 bases; unmatched bases: 5. CDR3 length equals 15 residues. CDR1 is ENHRY and CDR2 is SYGVKD in the germline V gene. As processed by the authors: Researchers report that nucleated cell counts were estimated from reference gene primer amplification. Only in-frame clones appear in the TCRdb table, and some are missing; sequencing was by immunoSEQ multiplex PCR. The V and J calls and clone size were taken over from that table, and D and trimming were inferred from the DNA. The sample has 12,000 to 15,000 clones, 80% to 90% seen once; the top ten hold 2.5% to 3%. The TCR sequence derives from a human donor in a cohort sampled during active COVID-19. The chain links TRBV10-3 to TRBJ1-4, with 10 bases fitting TRBD1. The source material was peripheral blood. The CDR3 spells CAISDPGTGAEKLFF. CDR3 sequence (DNA): TGTGCCATCAGTGATCCCGGGACAGGGGCTGAAAAACTGTTTTTT.